The source of this TCR beta chain is a study of blood T cell repertoires in COVID-19. Per the germline V gene, CDR1 is SGHRS and CDR2 is YFSETQ. The CDR3 spans 15 residues. With 4 bases clipped from V and 8 bases from J, the junction kept 9 bases outside the gene matches. Using immunoSEQ multiplex PCR, the repertoire was profiled, and TCRdb retains in-frame clones only, with some absent. The table shows around 97,000 clones, with about 90% occurring only once. Input material: peripheral blood. This chain links TRBV5-1 with TRBJ1-4, with 9 positions matching TRBD1. The receptor comes from a human donor in a cohort sampled during active COVID-19. The CDR3 nucleotides read TGCGCCAGCAGCAGTGACAGGGGGATGGGAGAAAAACTGTTTTTT. Protein: CASSSDRGMGEKLFF.